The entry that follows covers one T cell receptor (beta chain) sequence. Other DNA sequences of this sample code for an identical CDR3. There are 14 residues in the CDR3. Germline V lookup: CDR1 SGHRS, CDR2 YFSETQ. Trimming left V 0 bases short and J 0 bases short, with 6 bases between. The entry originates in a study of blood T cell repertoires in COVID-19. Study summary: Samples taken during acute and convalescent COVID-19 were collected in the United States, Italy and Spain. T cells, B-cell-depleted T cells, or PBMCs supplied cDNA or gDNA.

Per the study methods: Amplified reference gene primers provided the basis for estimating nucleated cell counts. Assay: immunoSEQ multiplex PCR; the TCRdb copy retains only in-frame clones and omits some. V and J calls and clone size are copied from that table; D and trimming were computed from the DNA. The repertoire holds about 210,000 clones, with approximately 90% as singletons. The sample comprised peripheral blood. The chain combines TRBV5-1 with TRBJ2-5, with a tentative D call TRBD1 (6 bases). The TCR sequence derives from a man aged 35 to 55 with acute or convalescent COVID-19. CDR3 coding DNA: TGCGCCAGCAGCTTGGGACAGGACCAAGAGACCCAGTACTTC. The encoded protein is CASSLGQDQETQYF. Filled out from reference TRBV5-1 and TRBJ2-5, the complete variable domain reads KAGVTQTPRYLIKTRGQQVTLSCSPISGHRSVSWYQQTPGQGLQFLFEYFSETQRNKGNFPGRFSGRQFSNSRSEMNVSTLELGDSALYLCASSLGQDQETQYFGPGTRLLVL.